Following are 17 T cell receptor beta chains from one sample sequenced in a study of blood T cell repertoires in COVID-19. The assay was immunoSEQ multiplex PCR, and TCRdb's table has in-frame clones only and misses some. Of under 400,000 clones listed, more than 70% are singletons. The sequenced sample was peripheral blood. The origin of the receptors is a woman in her sixties with COVID-19, enrolled during active disease.

J is TRBJ1-1 and V is TRBV7-2, with TRBD1 matching 11 bases. Per germline, CDR1 SGHTA and CDR2 FQGNSA. This CDR3 spans 14 amino acids. J gave up 11 bases and V 4 bases, and 9 bases lay outside the gene matches. CDR3 region: CASSSSPGQGAAFF. The DNA for the CDR3 is TGTGCCAGCAGCTCATCTCCCGGACAGGGGGCGGCTTTCTTT.

The chain couples TRBV6-1 to TRBJ1-5; D is possibly TRBD1 (6 bases). CDR3 size: 15 residues. The V gene lost 0 bases and the J gene lost 7 bases, with 13 bases spanning the gap. Germline V gene lookup returns CDR1 MNHNS and CDR2 SASEGT. CDR3: CASSEATQGSQPQHF. As DNA, the CDR3 is TGTGCCAGCAGTGAAGCGACTCAGGGGTCCCAGCCCCAGCATTTT.

The chain is built from TRBV10-2 and TRBJ1-3, with a weak D call TRBD1 (6 bases). CDR3 length equals 16 residues. V lost 5 bases, J lost 0 bases, and 14 bases lay in between. Per the germline V gene, CDR1 is WSHSY and CDR2 is SAAADI. The CDR3 here is CASSIRGPSSGNTIYF. As DNA, the CDR3 is TGCGCCAGCAGTATCAGGGGCCCCAGCTCTGGAAACACCATATATTTT.

V usage is TRBV7-9 and J usage is TRBJ1-2, with 7 bases lining up with TRBD1. Unmatched junction bases numbered 8, after V lost 6 bases and J lost 1 base. The CDR3 runs 15 residues. Germline loops: CDR1 SEHNR, CDR2 FQNEAQ (reference sequence). DNA for the CDR3: TGTGCCAGCAGACGGACCGGGACAGTTAACTATGGCTACACCTTC. It translates to CASRRTGTVNYGYTF.

The CDR3 sequence is CASSSRTGLNTEAFF. For the CDR3, the DNA is TGTGCCAGCAGCAGTCGGACAGGGTTGAACACTGAAGCTTTCTTT. This rearrangement joins TRBV7-8 to TRBJ1-1, with 8 bases that match TRBD1. The V segment lost 5 bases and the J segment 0 bases; nucleotides outside the gene matches: 5. The CDR3 has 15 residues. Per the germline V gene, CDR1 is SGHVS and CDR2 is FQNEAQ.

The rearrangement links TRBV7-9 to TRBJ1-2; D unclear. The CDR3 is 11 residues long. The germline gives CDR1 SEHNR, CDR2 FQNEAQ (reference sequence). Trimming stripped 4 bases from V and 7 bases from J, with 7 bases between. CDR3 sequence: CASSSRVGYTF. The CDR3 DNA reads as TGTGCCAGCAGCTCGAGGGTTGGCTACACCTTC.

This clone appeared once. CDR3 protein: CASTQAGEQFF. DNA of the CDR3: TGCGCCAGCACCCAAGCGGGGGAGCAGTTCTTC. The chain carries TRBV10-2 and TRBJ2-1, with TRBD2 matching 7 bases. The length of the CDR3 is 11 residues. Trimming took 7 bases from V and 10 from J; bases not matched to a gene: 4. Germline V gene sequence: CDR1 WSHSY, CDR2 SAAADI.

The chain links TRBV27 to TRBJ1-2; a possible D gene is TRBD1 (6 bases). This CDR3 region has 14 residues. The germline gives CDR1 MNHEY, CDR2 SMNVEV (reference sequence). With 4 bases removed from V and 5 bases from J, the gap between germline ends came to 14 bases. CDR3 in amino acids: CASSSAGQSYGYTF. In DNA form, the CDR3 reads TGTGCCAGCAGTTCCGCCGGACAGAGTTATGGCTACACCTTC.

The V gene is TRBV6-1, the J gene TRBJ2-7, with D perhaps matching TRBD2 (6 bases). The CDR3 is 14 amino acids. From germline, CDR1 is MNHNS and CDR2 SASEGT. V lost 9 bases to trimming and J lost 6 bases, with 21 bases between them. In nucleotides, the CDR3 is TGTGCCAGTTGGAGGGGAGACCCGCCCCGCGAGCAGTACTTC. Translation gives CASWRGDPPREQYF.

The chain joins TRBV7-2 to TRBJ2-1; perhaps TRBD2 as D (7 bases). Per the germline V gene, CDR1 is SGHTA and CDR2 is FQGNSA. The CDR3 loop spans 13 amino acids. Trimming stripped 9 bases from V and 6 bases from J, with 15 bases between. As DNA, the CDR3 is TGTGCCAGTACAGGGAGGGCGTTCAATGAGCAGTTCTTC. This translates into CASTGRAFNEQFF.

The chain is built from TRBV7-6 and TRBJ2-2; D unclear. The CDR3 has 13 amino acids. In germline, CDR1 is SGHVS, CDR2 FNYEAQ. V lost 8 bases and J 0 bases, leaving 7 bases between the germline ends. The CDR3 DNA sequence: TGTGCCAGCCTAAAAACGAACACCGGGGAGCTGTTTTTT. Its protein product is CASLKTNTGELFF. Looking up the rest from reference TRBV7-6 and TRBJ2-2 gives the full variable domain: GAGVSQSPRYKVTKRGQDVALRCDPISGHVSLYWYRQALGQGPEFLTYFNYEAQQDKSGLPNDRFSAERPEGSISTLTIQRTEQRDSAMYRCASLKTNTGELFFGEGSRLTVL.

This sequence joins TRBV7-9 and TRBJ1-2; D unresolved. Trimming cost V 0 bases and J 2 bases, with 13 bases left between them. There are 16 residues in the CDR3. CDR1 and CDR2 from the germline V gene are SEHNR and FQNEAQ (reference sequence). As DNA, the CDR3 is TGTGCCAGCAGCTTAGCCCAAGGGTGGGAGAACTATGGCTACACCTTC. It translates to CASSLAQGWENYGYTF.

This clone was seen just once. The J gene is TRBJ2-7, the V gene TRBV5-1, with 7 bases fitting TRBD1. CDR3 size: 12 residues. The V gene's germline CDR1 is SGHRS and CDR2 YFSETQ. V dropped 5 bases and J dropped 2; count of bases not matched to a gene: 1. The CDR3 reads CASSQGAYEQYF. The CDR3 bases are TGCGCCAGCAGTCAGGGGGCCTACGAGCAGTACTTC.

The rearrangement uses TRBV5-4 and TRBJ1-4; 8 nucleotides line up with TRBD1. This CDR3 is 15 amino acids long. V lost 4 bases and J lost 5; bases outside the gene matches: 7. CDR1 SGHNT and CDR2 YYREEE come from the germline V gene (reference sequence). As DNA, the CDR3 is TGTGCCAGCAGCAGCGGACAGGGCCGGAATGAAAAACTGTTTTTT. Translated: CASSSGQGRNEKLFF.

This chain links TRBV6-5 with TRBJ1-3, with 9 bases identical to TRBD1. The J segment lost 6 bases and the V segment lost 8 bases, leaving 5 bases of the junction unmatched. Per the germline V gene, CDR1 is MNHEY and CDR2 is SVGAGI. The CDR3 runs to 13 residues. CDR3 loop: CASLGQGQNTIYF. CDR3 sequence (DNA): TGTGCCAGCTTGGGACAGGGCCAAAACACCATATATTTT.

J is TRBJ1-2 and V is TRBV28, with 10 bases identical to TRBD1. This CDR3 has 14 amino acids. In germline, CDR1 is MDHEN, CDR2 SYDVKM. V dropped 5 bases and J dropped 6; count of bases not matched to a gene: 6. The CDR3 sequence is CASSGTGVKDGYTF. For the CDR3, the DNA is TGTGCCAGCAGTGGGACAGGGGTAAAGGATGGCTACACCTTC.

This chain joins TRBV5-4 and TRBJ1-2, with TRBD1 matching over 10 bases. The CDR3 has 16 residues. With V trimmed by 0 bases and J by 4 bases, 6 bases remained unmatched. Germline CDR1 and CDR2: SGHNT and YYREEE (reference sequence). The CDR3 here is CASSLGSTGGAYGYTF. The CDR3 region has the DNA TGTGCCAGCAGCTTGGGGTCGACAGGGGGCGCCTATGGCTACACCTTC.